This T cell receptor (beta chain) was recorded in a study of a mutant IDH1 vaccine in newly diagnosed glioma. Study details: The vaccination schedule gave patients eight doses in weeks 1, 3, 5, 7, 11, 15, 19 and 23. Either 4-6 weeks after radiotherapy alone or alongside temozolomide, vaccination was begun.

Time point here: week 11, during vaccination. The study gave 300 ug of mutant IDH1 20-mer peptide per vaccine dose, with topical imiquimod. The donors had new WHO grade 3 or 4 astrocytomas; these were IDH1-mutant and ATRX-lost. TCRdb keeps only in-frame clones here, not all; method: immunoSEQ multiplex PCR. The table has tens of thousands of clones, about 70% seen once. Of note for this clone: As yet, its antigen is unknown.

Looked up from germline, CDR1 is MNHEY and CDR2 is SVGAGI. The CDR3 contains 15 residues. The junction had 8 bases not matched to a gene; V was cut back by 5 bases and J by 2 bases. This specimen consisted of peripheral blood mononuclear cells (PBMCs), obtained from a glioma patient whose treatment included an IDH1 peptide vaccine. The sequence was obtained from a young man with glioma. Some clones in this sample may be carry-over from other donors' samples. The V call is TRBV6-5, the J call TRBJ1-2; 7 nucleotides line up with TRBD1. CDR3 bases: TGTGCCAGCAGTACCTCCGGGACAGTGAACTATGGCTACACCTTC. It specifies CASSTSGTVNYGYTF.